These T cell receptor beta chains were read from a single sample in a study of T cell changes during pregnancy in multiple sclerosis. The protocol was immunoSEQ multiplex PCR, while the TCRdb copy is restricted to in-frame clones and leaves out a portion. The sample lists 45,000 to 70,000 clones, about nine tenths occurring once. The sample in question was CD4+ T cells from peripheral blood mononuclear cells, obtained after pregnancy. All receptors derive from a female donor in good health, enrolled as a control in a pregnancy study. Each CDR3 is given with its conserved first and last residue. A D gene is named only where the DNA matches it firmly. Some rows mark clone size as missing; the rest say once, few, many or name a class of expanded clone.

j_gene: TRBJ2-2
v_gene: TRBV12-5
abundance: NA
d_gene: TRBD1
CDR3aa: CASEGQGASTGELFF
CDR3nt: TGTGCTAGTGAGGGACAGGGGGCATCCACCGGGGAGCTGTTTTTT

j_gene: TRBJ1-1
v_gene: TRBV28
abundance: once
d_gene: NA
CDR3aa: CASSLREAFF
CDR3nt: TGTGCCAGCAGTCTACGTGAAGCTTTCTTT

j_gene: TRBJ2-3
v_gene: TRBV9
abundance: NA
d_gene: TRBD2
CDR3aa: CASSVALLAGKDTQYF
CDR3nt: TGTGCCAGCAGCGTGGCCCTACTAGCGGGGAAAGATACGCAGTATTTT

j_gene: TRBJ2-1
v_gene: TRBV25-1
abundance: NA
d_gene: NA
CDR3aa: CASSAPIGREKQFF
CDR3nt: TGTGCCAGCAGTGCCCCGATCGGGAGAGAGAAGCAGTTCTTC

j_gene: TRBJ2-2
v_gene: TRBV7-2
abundance: NA
d_gene: TRBD1
CDR3aa: CASSLVGTANTGELFF
CDR3nt: TGTGCCAGCAGCTTAGTCGGGACAGCTAACACCGGGGAGCTGTTTTTT

j_gene: TRBJ1-2
v_gene: TRBV7-2
abundance: NA
d_gene: TRBD1
CDR3aa: CASSLTGGRYGYTF
CDR3nt: TGTGCCAGCAGCTTAACAGGGGGCCGGTATGGCTACACCTTC

j_gene: TRBJ2-1
v_gene: TRBV19
abundance: NA
d_gene: TRBD2
CDR3aa: CASSIRLAGLNEQFF
CDR3nt: TGTGCCAGTAGTATTCGACTAGCGGGGCTAAATGAGCAGTTCTTC

j_gene: TRBJ1-2
v_gene: TRBV7-8
abundance: NA
d_gene: TRBD1
CDR3aa: CASSLAGTGATNYGYTF
CDR3nt: TGTGCCAGCAGTTTAGCGGGTACAGGGGCTACAAACTATGGCTACACCTTC

j_gene: TRBJ1-1
v_gene: TRBV4-3
abundance: NA
d_gene: NA
CDR3aa: CASSQAGTQRTEAFF
CDR3nt: TGCGCCAGCAGCCAAGCGGGTACCCAAAGGACTGAAGCTTTCTTT

j_gene: TRBJ1-2
v_gene: TRBV6-5
abundance: NA
d_gene: NA
CDR3aa: CASSYSSGNGYTF
CDR3nt: TGTGCCAGCAGTTACTCCTCCGGGAATGGCTACACCTTC

j_gene: TRBJ2-5
v_gene: TRBV11-1
abundance: NA
d_gene: TRBD1
CDR3aa: CASSIQGYGETQYF
CDR3nt: TGTGCCAGCAGCATACAGGGGTATGGGGAGACCCAGTACTTC

j_gene: TRBJ2-7
v_gene: TRBV5-6
abundance: NA
d_gene: NA
CDR3aa: CASSVYSSYEQYF
CDR3nt: TGTGCCAGCAGCGTATATTCCTCCTACGAGCAGTACTTC

j_gene: TRBJ2-1
v_gene: TRBV15
abundance: NA
d_gene: TRBD1
CDR3aa: CATSREKGAGSYNEQFF
CDR3nt: TGTGCCACCAGCAGAGAAAAGGGGGCCGGGTCCTACAATGAGCAGTTCTTC

j_gene: TRBJ1-1
v_gene: TRBV2
abundance: NA
d_gene: NA
CDR3aa: CASSGDHPEAFF
CDR3nt: TGTGCCAGCTCAGGGGACCACCCTGAAGCTTTCTTT

j_gene: TRBJ1-6
v_gene: TRBV12-5
abundance: NA
d_gene: NA
CDR3aa: CASGLVHGRSYNSPLHF
CDR3nt: TGTGCTAGTGGTTTGGTACATGGGAGGTCCTATAATTCACCCCTCCACTTT

j_gene: TRBJ1-6
v_gene: TRBV5-5
abundance: NA
d_gene: TRBD1
CDR3aa: CASTVTGNNSPLHF
CDR3nt: TGTGCCAGCACCGTGACAGGGAATAATTCACCCCTCCACTTT

j_gene: TRBJ2-7
v_gene: TRBV2
abundance: NA
d_gene: NA
CDR3aa: CASRGLSHEQYF
CDR3nt: TGTGCCAGCAGGGGACTTTCCCACGAGCAGTACTTC

j_gene: TRBJ2-2
v_gene: TRBV11-2
abundance: NA
d_gene: TRBD2
CDR3aa: CASSLVGGGNTGELFF
CDR3nt: TGTGCCAGCAGCTTAGTGGGCGGGGGGAACACCGGGGAGCTGTTTTTT

j_gene: TRBJ1-6
v_gene: TRBV18
abundance: once
d_gene: TRBD1
CDR3aa: CASSLTPSPGQGGISPLHF
CDR3nt: TGTGCCAGCTCCTTGACCCCCTCCCCCGGACAGGGTGGAATTTCACCCCTCCACTTT

j_gene: TRBJ1-4
v_gene: TRBV29-1
abundance: NA
d_gene: TRBD1
CDR3aa: CSAGQAPTEKLFF
CDR3nt: TGCAGCGCTGGACAGGCCCCGACCGAAAAACTGTTTTTT

j_gene: TRBJ2-5
v_gene: TRBV6-6
abundance: NA
d_gene: TRBD1
CDR3aa: CASTLDRGETQYF
CDR3nt: TGTGCCAGCACCCTAGACAGGGGGGAGACCCAGTACTTC

j_gene: TRBJ2-3
v_gene: TRBV2
abundance: once
d_gene: NA
CDR3aa: CASSEVRRGGTDTQYF
CDR3nt: TGTGCCAGCAGTGAAGTTAGGAGGGGGGGGACAGATACGCAGTATTTT

j_gene: TRBJ2-5
v_gene: TRBV7-2
abundance: NA
d_gene: NA
CDR3aa: CASSPRIEGGTQYF
CDR3nt: TGTGCCAGCAGCCCGCGGATCGAGGGAGGGACCCAGTACTTC

j_gene: TRBJ2-2
v_gene: TRBV11-2
abundance: NA
d_gene: TRBD1
CDR3aa: CASSKGQVQGVAGELFF
CDR3nt: TGTGCCAGCAGCAAGGGACAGGTCCAGGGGGTCGCCGGGGAGCTGTTTTTT

j_gene: TRBJ1-3
v_gene: TRBV9
abundance: NA
d_gene: NA
CDR3aa: CASSVAKQAGSGNTIYF
CDR3nt: TGTGCCAGCAGCGTAGCTAAACAGGCAGGGTCTGGAAACACCATATATTTT

j_gene: TRBJ1-6
v_gene: TRBV7-2
abundance: NA
d_gene: TRBD1
CDR3aa: CASSLVQGAGDSPLHF
CDR3nt: TGTGCCAGCAGCCTTGTACAGGGGGCCGGGGATTCACCCCTCCACTTT

j_gene: TRBJ1-6
v_gene: TRBV4-3
abundance: NA
d_gene: NA
CDR3aa: CASSQVAGLSNSPLHF
CDR3nt: TGCGCCAGCAGCCAAGTGGCAGGCCTTTCTAATTCACCCCTCCACTTT

j_gene: TRBJ2-7
v_gene: TRBV7-2
abundance: NA
d_gene: TRBD2
CDR3aa: CASSLRGTSGDAAYEQYF
CDR3nt: TGTGCCAGCAGCCTTAGAGGGACTAGCGGGGATGCCGCCTACGAGCAGTACTTC

j_gene: TRBJ1-3
v_gene: TRBV28
abundance: NA
d_gene: NA
CDR3aa: CASTSETPGNTIYF
CDR3nt: TGTGCCAGCACCTCGGAGACACCAGGGAACACCATATATTTT

j_gene: TRBJ1-5
v_gene: TRBV7-2
abundance: NA
d_gene: NA
CDR3aa: CASSFDSYSNQPQHF
CDR3nt: TGTGCCAGCAGCTTCGACAGTTATAGCAATCAGCCCCAGCATTTT

j_gene: TRBJ1-2
v_gene: TRBV2
abundance: once
d_gene: NA
CDR3aa: CASSVWQASNYGYTF
CDR3nt: TGTGCCAGCAGTGTCTGGCAGGCCAGTAACTATGGCTACACCTTC

j_gene: TRBJ1-6
v_gene: TRBV6-1
abundance: NA
d_gene: NA
CDR3aa: CASRERGSPLHF
CDR3nt: TGTGCCAGCAGGGAAAGGGGTTCACCCCTCCACTTT

j_gene: TRBJ2-2
v_gene: TRBV18
abundance: NA
d_gene: NA
CDR3aa: CASSPYAGLRTGELFF
CDR3nt: TGTGCCAGCTCACCATACGCGGGCTTGAGGACCGGGGAGCTGTTTTTT

j_gene: TRBJ2-7
v_gene: TRBV5-1
abundance: NA
d_gene: TRBD1
CDR3aa: CASSSSAGTGVSEQYF
CDR3nt: TGCGCCAGCAGCTCGTCCGCCGGGACAGGGGTTAGCGAGCAGTACTTC

j_gene: TRBJ1-1
v_gene: TRBV4-3
abundance: NA
d_gene: TRBD1
CDR3aa: CASSQEGQGTTEAFF
CDR3nt: TGCGCCAGCAGCCAAGAGGGACAGGGGACTACTGAAGCTTTCTTT

j_gene: TRBJ1-5
v_gene: TRBV28
abundance: NA
d_gene: NA
CDR3aa: CASSFERAGNQPQHF
CDR3nt: TGTGCCAGCAGTTTTGAGAGGGCCGGCAATCAGCCCCAGCATTTT

j_gene: TRBJ1-4
v_gene: TRBV6-5
abundance: NA
d_gene: NA
CDR3aa: CASSYSIGEKLFF
CDR3nt: TGTGCCAGCAGTTACTCGATCGGTGAAAAACTGTTTTTT

j_gene: TRBJ1-1
v_gene: TRBV29-1
abundance: few
d_gene: NA
CDR3aa: CSVGRGAGNTEAFF
CDR3nt: TGCAGCGTTGGACGGGGGGCTGGGAACACTGAAGCTTTCTTT

j_gene: TRBJ2-2
v_gene: TRBV11-2
abundance: NA
d_gene: TRBD2
CDR3aa: CASSLGGTNTGELFF
CDR3nt: TGTGCCAGCAGCTTGGGGGGGACGAACACCGGGGAGCTGTTTTTT

j_gene: TRBJ1-5
v_gene: TRBV10-3
abundance: NA
d_gene: NA
CDR3aa: CAIQRNRDGGQPQHF
CDR3nt: TGTGCCATACAACGGAATCGGGATGGCGGTCAGCCCCAGCATTTT

j_gene: TRBJ2-2
v_gene: TRBV2
abundance: NA
d_gene: TRBD2
CDR3aa: CASSLTSSNTGELFF
CDR3nt: TGTGCCAGCAGTCTGACTAGCTCGAACACCGGGGAGCTGTTTTTT

j_gene: TRBJ2-1
v_gene: TRBV5-4
abundance: once
d_gene: TRBD1
CDR3aa: CASSRGTDLSYNEQFF
CDR3nt: TGTGCCAGCAGCAGGGGGACAGATCTTTCCTACAATGAGCAGTTCTTC

j_gene: TRBJ1-1
v_gene: TRBV5-1
abundance: few
d_gene: NA
CDR3aa: CASSTQGEAFF
CDR3nt: TGCGCCAGCAGCACACAGGGTGAAGCTTTCTTT

j_gene: TRBJ1-1
v_gene: TRBV2
abundance: NA
d_gene: NA
CDR3aa: CASRENGNTEAFF
CDR3nt: TGTGCCAGCAGGGAAAACGGTAACACTGAAGCTTTCTTT

j_gene: TRBJ1-2
v_gene: TRBV2
abundance: NA
d_gene: NA
CDR3aa: CASSNGGTGYGYTF
CDR3nt: TGTGCCAGCTCTAATGGGGGGACGGGCTATGGCTACACCTTC

j_gene: TRBJ1-1
v_gene: TRBV13
abundance: NA
d_gene: NA
CDR3aa: CASSSRGNTEAFF
CDR3nt: TGTGCCAGCAGCTCCAGGGGGAACACTGAAGCTTTCTTT

j_gene: TRBJ2-5
v_gene: TRBV11-2
abundance: NA
d_gene: NA
CDR3aa: CASSLRGFEKETQYF
CDR3nt: TGTGCCAGCAGCCTAAGGGGGTTCGAGAAAGAGACCCAGTACTTC

j_gene: TRBJ1-2
v_gene: TRBV7-6
abundance: NA
d_gene: NA
CDR3aa: CASSQNNGGALGYTF
CDR3nt: TGTGCCAGCAGCCAAAACAACGGGGGGGCGCTTGGCTACACCTTC

j_gene: TRBJ2-2
v_gene: TRBV13
abundance: once
d_gene: NA
CDR3aa: CASSKDPGAITGELFF
CDR3nt: TGTGCCAGCAGCAAGGACCCAGGGGCTATCACCGGGGAGCTGTTTTTT

j_gene: TRBJ1-3
v_gene: TRBV11-2
abundance: NA
d_gene: NA
CDR3aa: CASSFGGVRSGNTIYF
CDR3nt: TGTGCCAGCAGCTTCGGGGGGGTTAGATCTGGAAACACCATATATTTT

j_gene: TRBJ2-3
v_gene: TRBV18
abundance: NA
d_gene: TRBD1
CDR3aa: CASSATIGTGGNTDTQYF
CDR3nt: TGTGCCAGCTCAGCAACAATCGGGACAGGGGGCAACACAGATACGCAGTATTTT

j_gene: TRBJ2-7
v_gene: TRBV28
abundance: NA
d_gene: NA
CDR3aa: CASSFPGLPEQYF
CDR3nt: TGTGCCAGCAGTTTCCCAGGCCTCCCAGAACAGTACTTC

j_gene: TRBJ2-3
v_gene: TRBV5-1
abundance: NA
d_gene: TRBD2
CDR3aa: CASSGGTSGDFTDTQYF
CDR3nt: TGCGCCAGCAGCGGAGGGACTAGCGGGGACTTCACAGATACGCAGTATTTT

j_gene: TRBJ2-7
v_gene: TRBV6-5
abundance: NA
d_gene: TRBD1
CDR3aa: CASSYSTGGAYEQYF
CDR3nt: TGTGCCAGCAGTTACTCAACAGGGGGCGCGTACGAGCAGTACTTC

j_gene: TRBJ2-7
v_gene: TRBV6-5
abundance: NA
d_gene: NA
CDR3aa: CASQPPGSYEQYF
CDR3nt: TGTGCCAGCCAGCCCCCAGGCTCCTACGAGCAGTACTTC

j_gene: TRBJ1-1
v_gene: TRBV7-8
abundance: NA
d_gene: NA
CDR3aa: CASSPWSSMALFTEAFF
CDR3nt: TGTGCCAGCAGCCCTTGGTCCTCAATGGCCTTATTCACTGAAGCTTTCTTT

j_gene: TRBJ2-2
v_gene: TRBV6-6
abundance: NA
d_gene: TRBD1
CDR3aa: CASSYRDSGELFF
CDR3nt: TGTGCCAGCAGTTACAGGGACAGCGGGGAGCTGTTTTTT

j_gene: TRBJ2-2
v_gene: TRBV6-5
abundance: NA
d_gene: NA
CDR3aa: CASSRTVANTGELFF
CDR3nt: TGTGCCAGCAGTCGGACTGTCGCGAACACCGGGGAGCTGTTTTTT

j_gene: TRBJ1-1
v_gene: TRBV10-3
abundance: few
d_gene: NA
CDR3aa: CAITRTENTEAFF
CDR3nt: TGTGCCATCACCCGGACAGAGAACACTGAAGCTTTCTTT

j_gene: TRBJ2-7
v_gene: TRBV6-5
abundance: NA
d_gene: TRBD1
CDR3aa: CASSSRTGGSYEQYF
CDR3nt: TGTGCCAGCAGTTCTAGGACAGGGGGGTCCTACGAGCAGTACTTC